Given below is one T cell receptor (beta chain) in context. The antigen remains undetermined. Treatment specified: oral pan-JAK inhibitor, 5-10 mg twice daily. Extraction of RNA preceded its reverse transcription into cDNA, which served as the sequencing template. Using immunoSEQ multiplex PCR, the repertoire was profiled, and TCRdb retains in-frame clones only, with some absent. The sample yields about 140,000 clones, about 85% seen once. The germline V gene has CDR1 MNHNS and CDR2 SASEGT. With 6 bases clipped from V and 4 bases from J, the junction kept 12 bases outside the gene matches. CDR3 length: 15 amino acids. The sample originates from a study of CD8+ T cells in alopecia areata. Overall study context: A 6-month period off drug followed tofacitinib, which lasted 6 to 18 months. Overall study results and limits: Normal skin's resident alphabeta T cells are also sequenced in scalp samples.

The chain has TRBV6-1 and TRBJ2-7; 7 bases match TRBD1. This TCR derives from a human donor with alopecia areata. The input for sequencing was CD8+ T cells sorted from blood, taken at week 4, from a patient treated with tofacitinib. The CDR3 DNA reads as TGTGCCAGCAGGGGCACCGGGACAGATAATTACGAGCAGTACTTC. It specifies CASRGTGTDNYEQYF.